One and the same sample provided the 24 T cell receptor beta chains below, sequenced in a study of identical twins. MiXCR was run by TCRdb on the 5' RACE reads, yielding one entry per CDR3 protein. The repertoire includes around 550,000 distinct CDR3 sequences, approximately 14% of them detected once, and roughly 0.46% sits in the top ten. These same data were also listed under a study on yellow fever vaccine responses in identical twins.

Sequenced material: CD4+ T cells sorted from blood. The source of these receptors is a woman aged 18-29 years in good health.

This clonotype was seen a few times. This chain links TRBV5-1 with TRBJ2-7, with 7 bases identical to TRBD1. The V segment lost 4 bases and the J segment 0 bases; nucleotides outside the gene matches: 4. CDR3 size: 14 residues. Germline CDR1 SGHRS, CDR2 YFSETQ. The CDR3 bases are TGCGCCAGCAGCCCGGGACAGAGCTCCTACGAGCAGTACGTC. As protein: CASSPGQSSYEQYV.

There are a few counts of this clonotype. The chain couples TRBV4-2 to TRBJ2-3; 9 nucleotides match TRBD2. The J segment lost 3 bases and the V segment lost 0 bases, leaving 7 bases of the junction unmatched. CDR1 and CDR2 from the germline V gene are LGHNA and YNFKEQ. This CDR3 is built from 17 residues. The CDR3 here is CASSQDMAGGQTDTQYF. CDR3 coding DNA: TGTGCCAGCAGCCAAGACATGGCGGGGGGGCAGACAGATACGCAGTATTTT.

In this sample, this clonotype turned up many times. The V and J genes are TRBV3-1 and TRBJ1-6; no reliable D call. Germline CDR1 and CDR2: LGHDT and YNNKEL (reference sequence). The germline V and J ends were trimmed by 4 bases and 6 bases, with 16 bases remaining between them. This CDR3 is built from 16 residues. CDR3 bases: TGTGCCAGCAGCCGCGGGCTGAACGATCGTAATTCACCCCTCCACTTT. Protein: CASSRGLNDRNSPLHF.

CDR3 region: CASRRAKSTETQYF. CDR3 sequence (DNA): TGTGCCAGCCGTCGGGCCAAAAGTACGGAGACCCAGTACTTC. The chain is built from TRBV12-3 or TRBV12-4 and TRBJ2-5; no definite D call. This CDR3 region has 14 residues. V was cut by 8 bases and J by 5 bases, with 18 bases left in between.

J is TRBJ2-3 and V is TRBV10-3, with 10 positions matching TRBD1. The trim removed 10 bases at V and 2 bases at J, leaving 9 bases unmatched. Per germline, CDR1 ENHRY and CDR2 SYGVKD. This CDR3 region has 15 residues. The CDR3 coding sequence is TGTGCCACCCGAGAGAGACAGGGGGCCACAGATACGCAGTATTTT. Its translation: CATRERQGATDTQYF.

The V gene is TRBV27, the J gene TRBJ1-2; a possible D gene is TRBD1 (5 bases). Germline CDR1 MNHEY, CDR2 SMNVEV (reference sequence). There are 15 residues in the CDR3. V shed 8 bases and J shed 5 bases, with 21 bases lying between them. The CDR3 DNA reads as TGTGCCAGCGGCACCTTAGGGGCCAACGAGTATGGCTACACCTTC. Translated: CASGTLGANEYGYTF.

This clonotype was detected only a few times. The CDR3 bases are TGCAGTGCTCCTCGTCCCCCCCACAACGAGCAGTACTTC. Its protein is CSAPRPPHNEQYF. The V and J genes are TRBV20-1 and TRBJ2-7; D is unresolved. Germline loops: CDR1 DFQATT, CDR2 SNEGSKA (reference sequence). The CDR3 contains 13 residues. The V end was cut by 5 bases, the J end by 5 bases, with 16 bases between.

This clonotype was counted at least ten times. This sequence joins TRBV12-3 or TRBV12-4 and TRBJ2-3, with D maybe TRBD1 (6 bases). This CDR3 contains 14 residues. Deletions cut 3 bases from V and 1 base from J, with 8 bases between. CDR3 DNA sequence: TGTGCCAGCAGTTTCCGACAGGGCACAGATACGCAGTATTTT. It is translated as CASSFRQGTDTQYF.

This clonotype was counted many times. DNA of the CDR3: TGTGCCAGCAGCTTAGCTCTAGCGGGCCAAGAGACCCAGTACTTC. It specifies CASSLALAGQETQYF. The chain recombines TRBV7-7 with TRBJ2-5, with TRBD2 identical over 8 bases. V gave up 0 bases and J gave up 1 base; unmatched junction bases: 1. This CDR3 is 15 amino acids long. The germline V gene encodes CDR1 SSHAT and CDR2 FNYEAQ (reference sequence). The variable domain in full, completed from reference TRBV7-7 and TRBJ2-5, reads GAGVSQSPRYKVTKRGQDVTLRCDPISSHATLYWYQQALGQGPEFLTYFNYEAQPDKSGLPSDRFSAERPEGSISTLTIQRTEQRDSAMYRCASSLALAGQETQYFGPGTRLLVL.

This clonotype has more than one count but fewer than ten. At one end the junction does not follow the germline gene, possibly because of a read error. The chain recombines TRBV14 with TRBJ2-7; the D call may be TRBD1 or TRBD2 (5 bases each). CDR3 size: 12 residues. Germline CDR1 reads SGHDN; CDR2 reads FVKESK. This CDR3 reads CASSHPGTYQTF. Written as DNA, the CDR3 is TGTGCCAGCAGCCACCCCGGGACGTATCAGACCTTC. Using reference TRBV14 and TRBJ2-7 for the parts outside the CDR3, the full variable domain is EAGVTQFPSHSVIEKGQTVTLRCDPISGHDNLYWYRRVMGKEIKFLLHFVKESKQDESGMPNNRFLAERTGGTYSTLKVQPAELEDSGVYFCASSHPGTYQTFGPGTRLTVT.

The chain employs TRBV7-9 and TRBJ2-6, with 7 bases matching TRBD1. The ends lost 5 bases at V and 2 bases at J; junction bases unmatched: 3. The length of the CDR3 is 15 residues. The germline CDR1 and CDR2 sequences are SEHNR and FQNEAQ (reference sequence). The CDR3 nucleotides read TGTGCCAGCAGCAGGGACAGTCCTGGGGCCAACGTCCTGACTTTC. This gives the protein CASSRDSPGANVLTF.

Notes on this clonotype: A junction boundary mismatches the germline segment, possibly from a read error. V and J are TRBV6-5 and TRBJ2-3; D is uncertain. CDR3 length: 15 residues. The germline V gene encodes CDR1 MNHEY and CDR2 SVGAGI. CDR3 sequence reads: CATSYSNYVTDTQYF. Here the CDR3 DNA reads TGTGCCACCAGTTACTCGAATTATGTGACAGATACGCAGTATTTT.

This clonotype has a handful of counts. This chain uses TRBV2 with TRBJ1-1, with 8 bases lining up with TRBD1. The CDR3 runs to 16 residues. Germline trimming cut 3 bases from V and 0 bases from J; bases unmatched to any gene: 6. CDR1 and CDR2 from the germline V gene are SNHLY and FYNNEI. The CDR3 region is CASSDSGTGLNTEAFF. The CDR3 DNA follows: TGTGCCAGCAGTGACTCCGGGACAGGATTGAACACTGAAGCTTTCTTT.

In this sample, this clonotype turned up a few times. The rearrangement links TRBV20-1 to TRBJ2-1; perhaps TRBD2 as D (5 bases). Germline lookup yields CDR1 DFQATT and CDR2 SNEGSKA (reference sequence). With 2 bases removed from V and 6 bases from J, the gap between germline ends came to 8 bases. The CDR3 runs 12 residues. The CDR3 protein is CSARHTSNEQFF. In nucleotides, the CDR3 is TGCAGTGCTAGACATACTAGCAATGAGCAGTTCTTC.

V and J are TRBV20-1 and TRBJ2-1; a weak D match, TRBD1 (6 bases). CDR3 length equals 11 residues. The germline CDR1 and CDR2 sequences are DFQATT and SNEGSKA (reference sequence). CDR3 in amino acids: CSPPQGLGQFF. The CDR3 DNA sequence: TGCAGCCCCCCCCAGGGGTTAGGGCAGTTCTTC.

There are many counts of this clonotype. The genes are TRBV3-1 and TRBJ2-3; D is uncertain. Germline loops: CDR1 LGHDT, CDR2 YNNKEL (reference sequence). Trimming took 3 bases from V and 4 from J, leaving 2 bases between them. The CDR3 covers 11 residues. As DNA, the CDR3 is TGTGCCAGCAGCCACGCAGATACGCAGTATTTT. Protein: CASSHADTQYF.

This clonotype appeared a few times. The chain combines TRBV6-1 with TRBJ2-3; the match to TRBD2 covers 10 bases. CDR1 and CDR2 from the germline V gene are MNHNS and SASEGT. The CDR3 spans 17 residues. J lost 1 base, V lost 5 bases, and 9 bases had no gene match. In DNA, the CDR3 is TGTGCCAGCAGTACCCAACTAGCGGGGCTTGGCACAGATACGCAGTATTTT. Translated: CASSTQLAGLGTDTQYF.

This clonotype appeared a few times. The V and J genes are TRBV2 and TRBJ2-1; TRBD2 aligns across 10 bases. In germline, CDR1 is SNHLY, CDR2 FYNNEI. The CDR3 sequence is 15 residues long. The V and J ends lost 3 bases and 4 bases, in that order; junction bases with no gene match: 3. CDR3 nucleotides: TGTGCCAGCAGTGAGGGGACTAGCGTATACAATGAGCAGTTCTTC. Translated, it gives CASSEGTSVYNEQFF. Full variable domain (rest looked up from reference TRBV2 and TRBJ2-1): EPEVTQTPSHQVTQMGQEVILRCVPISNHLYFYWYRQILGQKVEFLVSFYNNEISEKSEIFDDQFSVERPDGSNFTLKIRSTKLEDSAMYFCASSEGTSVYNEQFFGPGTRLTVL.

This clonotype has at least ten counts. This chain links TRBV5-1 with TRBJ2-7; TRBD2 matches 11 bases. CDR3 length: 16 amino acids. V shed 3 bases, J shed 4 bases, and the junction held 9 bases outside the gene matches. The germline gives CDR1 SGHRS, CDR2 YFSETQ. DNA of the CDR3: TGCGCCAGCAGCTCGGGGACTAGCGGTATTTCTTACGAGCAGTACTTC. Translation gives CASSSGTSGISYEQYF.

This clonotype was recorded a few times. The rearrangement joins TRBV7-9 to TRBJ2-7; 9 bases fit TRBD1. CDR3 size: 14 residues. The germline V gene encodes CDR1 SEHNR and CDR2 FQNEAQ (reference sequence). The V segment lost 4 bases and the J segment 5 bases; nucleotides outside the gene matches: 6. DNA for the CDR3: TGTGCCAGCAGCTCCGGACAGGGGATCAACGAGCAGTACTTC. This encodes CASSSGQGINEQYF.

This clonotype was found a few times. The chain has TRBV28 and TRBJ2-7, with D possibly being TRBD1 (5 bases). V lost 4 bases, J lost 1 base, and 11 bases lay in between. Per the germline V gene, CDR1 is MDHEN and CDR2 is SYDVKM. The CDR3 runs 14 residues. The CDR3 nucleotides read TGTGCCAGCAGTTCAACCAGGGTATCCTACGAGCAGTACGTC. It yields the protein CASSSTRVSYEQYV.

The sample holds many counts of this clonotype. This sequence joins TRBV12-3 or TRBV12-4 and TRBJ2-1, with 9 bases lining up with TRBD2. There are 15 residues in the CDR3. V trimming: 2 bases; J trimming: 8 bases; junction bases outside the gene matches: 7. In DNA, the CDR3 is TGTGCCAGCAGTTTAAGGCGGGGGGGCAGCTATGAGCAGTTCTTC. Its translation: CASSLRRGGSYEQFF.

The CDR3 region is CSVQQPSYNEQFF. CDR3 sequence (DNA): TGCAGTGTCCAACAGCCCAGCTACAATGAGCAGTTCTTC. The chain links TRBV20-1 to TRBJ2-1, with unresolved D. Germline CDR1 is DFQATT and CDR2 is SNEGSKA (reference sequence). V lost 7 bases and J 3 bases, leaving 13 bases between the germline ends. The CDR3 is 13 amino acids.

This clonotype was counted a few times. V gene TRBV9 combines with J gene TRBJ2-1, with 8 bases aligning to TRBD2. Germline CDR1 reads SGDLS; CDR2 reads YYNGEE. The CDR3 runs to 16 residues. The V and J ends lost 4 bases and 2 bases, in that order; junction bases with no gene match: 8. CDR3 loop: CASSSGSAGAYNEQFF. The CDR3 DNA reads TGTGCCAGCAGCTCGGGGTCAGCGGGGGCCTACAATGAGCAGTTCTTC.